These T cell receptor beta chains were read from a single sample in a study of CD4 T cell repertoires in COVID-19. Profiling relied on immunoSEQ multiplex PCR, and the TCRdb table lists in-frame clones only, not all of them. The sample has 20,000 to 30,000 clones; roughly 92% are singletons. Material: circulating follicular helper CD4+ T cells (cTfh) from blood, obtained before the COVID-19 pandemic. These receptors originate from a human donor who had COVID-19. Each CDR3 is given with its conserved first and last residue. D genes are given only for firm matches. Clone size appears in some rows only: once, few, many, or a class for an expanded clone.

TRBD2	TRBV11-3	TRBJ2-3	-	CASSPGTSGRTDTQYF	TGTGCCAGCAGCCCAGGGACTAGCGGACGCACAGATACGCAGTATTTT
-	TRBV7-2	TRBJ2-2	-	CASSLIRQDTGELFF	TGTGCCAGCAGCCTGATCCGACAGGACACCGGGGAGCTGTTTTTT
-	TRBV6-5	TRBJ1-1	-	CASSFALNTEAFF	TGTGCCAGCTCGTTTGCCCTAAACACTGAAGCTTTCTTT
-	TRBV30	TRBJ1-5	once	CAWSGGGGSQPQHF	TGTGCCTGGAGTGGGGGGGGCGGAAGTCAGCCCCAGCATTTT
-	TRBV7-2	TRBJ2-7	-	CASSLALASTYEQYF	TGTGCCAGCAGTTTAGCGCTAGCGAGTACCTACGAGCAGTACTTC
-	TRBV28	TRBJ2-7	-	CASSLLPAQGNEQYF	TGTGCCAGCAGTTTACTCCCGGCACAGGGAAACGAGCAGTACTTC
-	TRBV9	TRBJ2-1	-	CASSADSREQFF	TGTGCCAGCAGCGCGGACTCCAGGGAGCAGTTCTTC
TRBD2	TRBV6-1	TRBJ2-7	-	CASTLAGGLSYEQYF	TGTGCCAGCACCTTAGCGGGGGGACTCTCCTACGAGCAGTACTTC
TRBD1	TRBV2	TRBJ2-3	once	CASSETGTDTQYF	TGTGCCAGCAGTGAGACAGGGACAGATACGCAGTATTTT
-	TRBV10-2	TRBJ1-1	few	CASSIAPGVTEAFF	TGCGCCAGCTCAATCGCCCCGGGGGTAACTGAAGCTTTCTTT
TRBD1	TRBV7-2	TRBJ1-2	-	CASSPRQGAYGYTF	TGTGCCAGCAGCCCCAGACAGGGAGCTTATGGCTACACCTTC
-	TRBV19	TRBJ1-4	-	CASSNRGFNEKLFF	TGTGCCAGTAGTAATCGGGGGTTTAATGAAAAACTGTTTTTT
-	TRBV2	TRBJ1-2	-	CASSEGRVGYGYTF	TGTGCCAGCAGTGAAGGCAGGGTTGGCTATGGCTACACCTTC
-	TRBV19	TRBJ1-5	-	CASSQIGPQHF	TGTGCCAGTAGCCAAATCGGGCCCCAGCATTTT
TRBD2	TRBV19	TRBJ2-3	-	CASLDSGRINTQYF	TGTGCCAGTCTCGATAGCGGGAGGATAAATACGCAGTATTTT
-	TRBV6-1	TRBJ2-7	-	CASSPGLFISYEQYF	TGTGCCAGCAGTCCAGGGCTATTCATCTCCTACGAGCAGTACTTC
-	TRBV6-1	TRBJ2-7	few	CASSQDARSYEQYF	TGTGCCAGCAGTCAAGATGCGCGTTCCTACGAGCAGTACTTC
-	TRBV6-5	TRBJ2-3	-	CASSTGTDTQYF	TGTGCCAGCAGTACAGGAACAGATACGCAGTATTTT
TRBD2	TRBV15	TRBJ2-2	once	CATSSHPPQRGGLQAGELFF	TGTGCCACCAGCAGCCACCCTCCCCAGCGGGGGGGCCTTCAGGCCGGGGAGCTGTTTTTT
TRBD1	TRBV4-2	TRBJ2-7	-	CASSQGGVPGQTYEQYF	TGTGCCAGCAGCCAAGGAGGGGTACCGGGACAGACCTACGAGCAGTACTTC
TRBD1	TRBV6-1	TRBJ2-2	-	CASSIRQGAPGELFF	TGTGCCAGCAGTATTCGACAGGGGGCGCCCGGGGAGCTGTTTTTT
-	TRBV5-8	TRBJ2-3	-	CASSLLGGTDTQYF	TGTGCCAGCAGCTTGTTAGGGGGCACAGATACGCAGTATTTT
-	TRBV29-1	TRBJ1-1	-	CSVGGGLSAEAFF	TGCAGCGTTGGTGGTGGACTTAGCGCTGAAGCTTTCTTT
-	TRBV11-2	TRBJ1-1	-	CASSLSRGNTEAFF	TGTGCCAGCAGCTTAAGCCGAGGCAACACTGAAGCTTTCTTT
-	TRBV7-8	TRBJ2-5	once	CASSPNPGWETQYF	TGTGCCAGCAGCCCGAATCCAGGGTGGGAGACCCAGTACTTC
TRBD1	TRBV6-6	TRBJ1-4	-	CASTDPGQGGRKLFF	TGTGCCAGCACTGACCCGGGACAGGGAGGACGGAAACTGTTTTTT
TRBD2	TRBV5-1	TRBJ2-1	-	CASSLVNPGTSSEQFF	TGCGCCAGCAGCCTGGTAAACCCCGGGACTAGCAGTGAGCAGTTCTTC
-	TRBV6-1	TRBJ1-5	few	CASSEFRDTRNQPQHF	TGTGCCAGCAGTGAATTTCGGGACACTCGTAATCAGCCCCAGCATTTT
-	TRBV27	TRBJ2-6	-	CASRRASGISSGANVLTF	TGTGCCAGCAGAAGGGCCAGCGGCATCAGCTCTGGGGCCAACGTCCTGACTTTC
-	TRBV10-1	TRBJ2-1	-	CASSESSRNEQFF	TGCGCCAGCAGTGAGTCGTCCAGGAATGAGCAGTTCTTC
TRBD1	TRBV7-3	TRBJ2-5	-	CASSVTGGGETQYF	TGTGCCAGCAGCGTCACAGGGGGCGGAGAGACCCAGTACTTC
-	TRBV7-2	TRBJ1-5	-	CASSPGGDQPQHF	TGTGCCAGTAGCCCGGGTGGAGATCAGCCCCAGCATTTT
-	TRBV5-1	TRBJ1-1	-	CASSLAVGNAGEAFF	TGCGCCAGCAGCTTGGCAGTAGGGAATGCGGGTGAAGCTTTCTTT
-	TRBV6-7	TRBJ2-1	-	CARGWGRLSYNEQFF	TGTGCCAGGGGTTGGGGGCGCCTATCCTACAATGAGCAGTTCTTC
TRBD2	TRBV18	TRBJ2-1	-	CASSPPQTSGTFF	TGTGCCAGCTCACCACCGCAGACTAGCGGTACGTTCTTC
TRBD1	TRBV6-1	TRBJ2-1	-	CASNPDRGAYNEQFF	TGTGCCAGCAATCCAGACAGGGGAGCCTACAATGAGCAGTTCTTC
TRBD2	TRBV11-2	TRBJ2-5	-	CASSLAPSGGETQYF	TGTGCCAGCAGCTTAGCGCCTAGCGGTGGCGAGACCCAGTACTTC
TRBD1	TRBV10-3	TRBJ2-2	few	CAISLIASGTGLNTGELFF	TGTGCCATCAGCTTAATAGCATCCGGGACAGGATTAAACACCGGGGAGCTGTTTTTT
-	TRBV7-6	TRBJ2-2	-	CASSLDTAHTGELFF	TGTGCCAGCAGCTTAGATACAGCTCACACCGGGGAGCTGTTTTTT
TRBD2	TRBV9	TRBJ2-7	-	CASSFGTSGSGYEQYF	TGTGCCAGCAGCTTCGGGACTAGCGGGAGTGGGTACGAGCAGTACTTC
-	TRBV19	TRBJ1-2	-	CASSRRLDYGYTF	TGTGCCAGTAGCAGGAGGTTGGACTATGGCTACACCTTC
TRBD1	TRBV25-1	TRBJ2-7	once	CASRPGQGATYEQYF	TGTGCCAGCAGACCGGGACAGGGGGCCACCTACGAGCAGTACTTC
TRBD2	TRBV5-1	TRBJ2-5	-	CASSLGRREEWAETQYF	TGCGCCAGCAGCTTGGGGCGGCGGGAGGAGTGGGCCGAGACCCAGTACTTC
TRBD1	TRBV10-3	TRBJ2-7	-	CAISVTTGGSYEQYF	TGTGCCATCAGTGTAACGACAGGGGGTTCCTACGAGCAGTACTTC
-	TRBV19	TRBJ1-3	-	CASSSTGDSGNTIYF	TGTGCCAGTAGCTCTACAGGCGACTCTGGAAACACCATATATTTT
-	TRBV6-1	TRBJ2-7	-	CASRAYEQYF	TGTGCCAGCCGCGCATACGAGCAGTACTTC
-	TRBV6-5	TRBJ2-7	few	CASRRRLGEQYF	TGTGCCAGCAGGCGGCGGCTTGGGGAGCAGTACTTC
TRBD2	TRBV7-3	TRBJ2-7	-	CASSTREQAGTYEQYF	TGTGCCAGCAGCACCCGGGAACAAGCGGGAACCTACGAGCAGTACTTC
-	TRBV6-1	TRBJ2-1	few	CASSERGGRHNEQFF	TGTGCCAGCAGTGAAAGAGGGGGACGGCACAATGAGCAGTTCTTC
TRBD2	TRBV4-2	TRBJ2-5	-	CASSQDLAGVRETQYF	TGTGCCAGCAGCCAAGATCTAGCGGGGGTTCGAGAGACCCAGTACTTC
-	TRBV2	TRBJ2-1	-	CASKDSNNEQFF	TGTGCCAGCAAGGACAGCAACAATGAGCAGTTCTTC
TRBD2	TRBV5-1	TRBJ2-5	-	CASSSLAGGQETQYF	TGCGCCAGCAGCTCGCTAGCGGGGGGACAAGAGACCCAGTACTTC
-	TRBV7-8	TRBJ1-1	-	CASSLVGGRDTEAFF	TGTGCCAGCAGCTTGGTGGGGGGACGGGACACTGAAGCTTTCTTT
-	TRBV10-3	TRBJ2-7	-	CAISDKTEAYEQYF	TGTGCCATCAGTGATAAGACAGAAGCCTACGAGCAGTACTTC
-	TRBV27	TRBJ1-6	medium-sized	CASSPHQGSNSPLHF	TGTGCCAGCAGTCCCCATCAGGGTAGCAATTCACCCCTCCACTTT
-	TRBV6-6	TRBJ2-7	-	CASRRGLGSGEQYF	TGTGCCAGCAGAAGGGGACTGGGCAGCGGCGAGCAGTACTTC
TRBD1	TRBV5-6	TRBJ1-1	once	CASSLRWTGGTEAFF	TGTGCCAGCAGCTTGAGGTGGACAGGGGGAACTGAAGCTTTCTTT